This TCR beta chain stems from a study of blood T cell repertoires in COVID-19. Study-level background: Samples taken during acute and convalescent COVID-19 were collected in the United States, Italy and Spain. In each case, the material was cDNA or gDNA derived from T cells, B-cell-depleted T cells, or PBMCs.

Method: immunoSEQ multiplex PCR; TCRdb's copy keeps in-frame clones and lacks some. The sample consists of a few hundred thousand clones, roughly 85% of them appearing once. Germline values: CDR1 SEHNR, CDR2 FQNEAQ (reference sequence). The CDR3 is made up of 13 amino acids. V lost 5 bases to trimming and J lost 6 bases; unmatched junction nucleotides: 6. The gene calls are TRBV7-9 and TRBJ1-2; 7 nucleotides match TRBD1. The sequence came from a woman between 18 and 30 years old with acute or convalescent COVID-19. Sequencing used peripheral blood. CDR3: CASSLDDRDGYTF. CDR3 nucleotide sequence: TGTGCCAGCAGCCTGGACGACAGGGATGGCTACACCTTC.